This T cell receptor beta chain was profiled in a study of T cell responses to AZD1222 COVID-19 vaccine (dated by TCRdb to about 2021). Background for the entire study: A total of about 230 trial participants underwent TCR sequencing, of whom some 210 received two doses of AZD1222 and around 25 received two doses of the MenACWY control vaccine. Trial participants were enrolled into age subgroups of 18-55, 56-69 and 70-plus years, which contained approximately 150, 28 and 58 TCR-sequenced participants, respectively.

The research as a whole found: The vaccine-associated CD4 TCRs covered the entire spike protein, and the dominant responses fell in regions 160-218 and 743-854. Conclusions about previously exposed vaccinees were limited because only 5 or 6 AZD1222 recipients were SARS-CoV-2 seropositive at baseline. In the small 56-69-year group, the increase in depth fell short of significance, most likely because of low power. Most participants were white British and females outnumbered males, and the authors suggested that clonal diversity may have been underestimated. No day 14 peak-response samples were available, so repertoires were characterized only after the peak T cell response. Nearly half of unique spike-specific TCRs reportedly recognized epitopes outside regions mutated in the B.1.351 and B.1.1.7 variants. Spike-specific TCR breadth and depth rose significantly after two AZD1222 doses compared with day 0 and with MenACWY recipients.

Interpreted using the paper, the time point label stands for: baseline before first vaccination. The sample's treatment or condition label, decoded: meningococcal conjugate vaccine given as trial control. The vaccinee samples were drawn from two UK trials, COV001 and COV002, one of which was a single-blind randomized controlled phase 2/3 trial testing AZD1222 (ChAdOx1 nCoV-19) in healthy adults. For TCRbeta chain sequencing, PBMC samples were collected from trial participants at day 0 and at day 28 after the second dose. A word on this clone: No cognate antigen has been identified for it. There are no base qualities to consult, and no much larger clone falls within one base.

The trim is 4 bases for V and 1 base for J, with a gap of 7 bases between the germline ends. Counted from cysteine to phenylalanine, this CDR3 has 13 amino acids. Solely the CDR3 DNA is kept, with 39 bases framed from the first base. The germline V gene yields ENHRY for CDR1 and SYGVKD for CDR2. The CDR3 regions of human TCRbeta chains were subjected to immunosequencing. On the study's bioinformatics: Repertoire TCRs were matched against a reference library of SARS-CoV-2-specific TCRs generated with the MIRA antigen-specificity platform. Breadth meant the fraction of unique TCRs that were SARS-CoV-2-associated, whereas depth meant the fraction of total T cells that were SARS-CoV-2-associated. Each spike-specific TCR was assigned to its reactive spike region and to a CD4 or CD8 class using the MIRA data. Log10-transformed breadth and depth values were compared by one-way ANOVA with Sidak's multiple comparisons tests. TCRdb took over this immuneACCESS table, retaining in-frame rearrangements with V and J assigned. Such tables are incomplete; in checked studies, under half of the missing clones stem from an unresolved V gene, and the remainder is unexplained. The V and J calls and clone size come from that table; D and trimming were worked out from the DNA. Within this sample are around 84,000 clones, with around 88% of them counted one time only. The top ten clones comprise 10% of the sample.

The specimen was peripheral blood, collected on day 0 of MenACWY control vaccination. The chain links TRBV10-3 with TRBJ1-2, with an unclear D gene assignment. The receptor comes from an adult in good health. The bases are TGTGCCATCAGTGTAGGCGATAACTATGGCTACACCTTC. This yields the protein CAISVGDNYGYTF.